This T cell receptor beta chain was sequenced for a study of shared clonotypes between healthy human individuals. As defined, naive CD8 cells were CD45RO-negative and positively selected for CCR7, with terminally differentiated effector memory CD45RA+ cells excluded. The CDR3 sequence is 15 residues long. Germline assignment: CDR1 SEHNR and CDR2 FQNEAQ (reference sequence). V gave up 6 bases and J gave up 4 bases; unmatched junction bases: 8. Study-wide findings and caveats: It was the few donors that limited the genetic and exposure-history diversity represented.

This clone was seen just once. The antigen is undetermined. Repertoires were generated with immunoSEQ multiplex PCR, while TCRdb's copy carries only in-frame clones and drops some. The table shows 1.5 million to 2.5 million clones, with less than 95% occurring only once. The sample was naive CD8+ T cells sorted from blood. The chain uses TRBV7-9 and TRBJ2-5; 10 nucleotides agree with TRBD1. The receptor comes from a man aged 18 to 29 in good health. CDR3: CASRELGQGGETQYF. As DNA, the CDR3 is TGTGCCAGCAGAGAACTTGGACAGGGGGGAGAGACCCAGTACTTC.